This TCR beta chain was retrieved from a study of cytomegalovirus exposure and HLA in healthy donors. Study overall: Per a later analysis, the roughly 700 first-cohort and fewer than 150 validation repertoires shared one platform.

Profiled with immunoSEQ multiplex PCR; TCRdb holds only in-frame clones, not every one. The table records tens of thousands of clones, approximately 92% of them present only once. Deletions cut 8 bases from V and 8 bases from J, with 19 bases between. CDR3 size: 14 residues. Germline-derived CDR1 and CDR2 are SGHTA and FQGTGA. Sequencing used PBMCs. The genes are TRBV7-3 and TRBJ2-1; TRBD1 might be the D (6 bases). This clonotype originated in a man younger than 35 in good health and CMV-seronegative. The CDR3 reads CASGTGLGLDEQFF. The CDR3 DNA is TGTGCCAGCGGAACAGGGCTGGGCTTGGATGAGCAGTTCTTC.